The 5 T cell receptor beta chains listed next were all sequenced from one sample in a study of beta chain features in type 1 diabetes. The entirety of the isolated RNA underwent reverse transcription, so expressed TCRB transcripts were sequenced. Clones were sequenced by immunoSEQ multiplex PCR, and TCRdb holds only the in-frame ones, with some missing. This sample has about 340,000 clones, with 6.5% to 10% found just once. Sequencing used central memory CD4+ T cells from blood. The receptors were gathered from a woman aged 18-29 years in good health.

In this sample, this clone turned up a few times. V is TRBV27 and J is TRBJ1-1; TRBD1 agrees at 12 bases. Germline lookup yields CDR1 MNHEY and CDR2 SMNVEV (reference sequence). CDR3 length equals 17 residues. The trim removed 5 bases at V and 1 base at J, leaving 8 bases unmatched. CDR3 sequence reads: CASSTGTGGARNTEAFF. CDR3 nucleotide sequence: TGTGCCAGCAGTACCGGGACAGGGGGCGCAAGGAACACTGAAGCTTTCTTT.

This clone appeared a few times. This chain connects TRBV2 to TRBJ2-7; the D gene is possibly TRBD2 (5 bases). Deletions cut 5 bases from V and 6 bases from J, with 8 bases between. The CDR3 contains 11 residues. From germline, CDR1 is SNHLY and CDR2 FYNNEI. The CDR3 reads CASSLAGEQYF. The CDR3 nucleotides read TGTGCCAGCAGTCTGGCGGGCGAGCAGTACTTC.

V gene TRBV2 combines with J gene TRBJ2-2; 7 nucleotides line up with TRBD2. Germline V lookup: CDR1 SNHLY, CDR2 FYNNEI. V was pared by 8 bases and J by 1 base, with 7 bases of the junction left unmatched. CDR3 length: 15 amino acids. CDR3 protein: CASLRASGNTGELFF. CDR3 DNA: TGTGCCAGCCTCCGGGCTAGCGGGAACACCGGGGAGCTGTTTTTT.

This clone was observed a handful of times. The CDR3 loop is CASSLALALQLAGGRNEQFF. The CDR3 bases are TGTGCCAGCAGCTTAGCGCTAGCTCTCCAACTAGCGGGAGGTAGAAATGAGCAGTTCTTC. The chain joins TRBV7-2 to TRBJ2-1; the match to TRBD2 covers 12 bases. The V segment lost 0 bases and the J segment 7 bases; nucleotides outside the gene matches: 16. CDR1 is SGHTA and CDR2 is FQGNSA in the germline V gene. The CDR3 has 20 amino acids.

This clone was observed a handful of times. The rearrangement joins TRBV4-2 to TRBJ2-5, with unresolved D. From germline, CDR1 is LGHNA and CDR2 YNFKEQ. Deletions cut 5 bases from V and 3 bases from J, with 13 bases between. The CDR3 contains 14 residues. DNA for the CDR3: TGTGCCAGCAGCTTGGAGAGGACGGAAGAGACCCAGTACTTC. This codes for CASSLERTEETQYF.